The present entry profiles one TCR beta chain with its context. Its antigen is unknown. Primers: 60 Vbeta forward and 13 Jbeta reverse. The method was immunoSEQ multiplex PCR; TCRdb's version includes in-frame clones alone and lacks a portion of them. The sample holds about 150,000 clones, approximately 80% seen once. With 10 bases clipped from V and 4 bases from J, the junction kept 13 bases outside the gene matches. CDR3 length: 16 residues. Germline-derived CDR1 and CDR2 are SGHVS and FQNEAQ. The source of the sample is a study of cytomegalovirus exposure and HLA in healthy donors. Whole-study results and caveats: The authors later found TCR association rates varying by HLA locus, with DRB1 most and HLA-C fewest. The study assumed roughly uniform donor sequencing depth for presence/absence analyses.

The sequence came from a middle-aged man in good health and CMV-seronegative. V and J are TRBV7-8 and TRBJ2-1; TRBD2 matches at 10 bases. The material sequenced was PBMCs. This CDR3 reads CAIRRGQRGGYNEQFF. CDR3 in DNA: TGTGCCATCCGAAGGGGCCAGCGGGGGGGATACAATGAGCAGTTCTTC.